These 8 T cell receptor beta chains were all obtained from the same sample, sequenced in a study of T cell responses to AZD1222 COVID-19 vaccine. Repertoires were generated with immunoSEQ multiplex PCR, while TCRdb's copy carries only in-frame clones and drops some. The table records more than 95,000 clones, about 90% of them present only once. The source was peripheral blood, collected on day 0 of AZD1222 vaccination. Receptors were obtained from an adult in good health.

Here the CDR3 reads CASSHDRGREKLFF. DNA of the CDR3: TGCGCCAGCAGCCACGACAGGGGGCGCGAAAAACTGTTTTTT. The genes are TRBV4-3 and TRBJ1-4; TRBD1 aligns across 10 bases. CDR1 and CDR2 (germline): LGHNA, YSLEER. V shed 3 bases and J 8 bases; nucleotides not matched to a gene: 3. The CDR3 has 14 amino acids.

V gene TRBV5-1 combines with J gene TRBJ1-2; maybe TRBD1 (6 bases). There are 14 residues in the CDR3. From germline, CDR1 is SGHRS and CDR2 YFSETQ. V dropped 0 bases and J dropped 3 bases, with 9 bases sitting between them. The CDR3 region is CASSLAQGYYGYTF. CDR3 DNA: TGCGCCAGCAGCTTGGCCCAGGGGTACTATGGCTACACCTTC.

V gene TRBV7-3 combines with J gene TRBJ2-3, with D uncertain. Germline V gene lookup returns CDR1 SGHTA and CDR2 FQGTGA. The CDR3 covers 13 residues. Trimming removed 5 bases from V and 6 bases from J, with 12 bases in between. The CDR3 region is CASSDAGWDTQYF. Here the CDR3 DNA reads TGTGCCAGCAGCGACGCCGGTTGGGATACGCAGTATTTT.

This clone was seen only once. DNA for the CDR3: TGTGCCAGTAGTACAGGGGTGAACCAGCCCCAGCATTTT. Amino acids: CASSTGVNQPQHF. The chain combines TRBV19 with TRBJ1-5, with D perhaps TRBD1 (6 bases). CDR3 length: 13 amino acids. Trimming stripped 4 bases from V and 7 bases from J, with 11 bases between. Looked up from germline, CDR1 is LNHDA and CDR2 is SQIVND (reference sequence).

V is TRBV7-8 and J is TRBJ2-3, with 11 positions matching TRBD2. V shed 3 bases, J shed 3 bases, and the junction held 5 bases outside the gene matches. Germline values: CDR1 SGHVS, CDR2 FQNEAQ. The CDR3 runs to 16 residues. The CDR3 reads CASSFIAGGPTDTQYF. CDR3 DNA: TGTGCCAGCAGCTTCATAGCGGGGGGGCCTACAGATACGCAGTATTTT.

The chain carries TRBV5-8 and TRBJ2-6, with a tentative D call TRBD2 (5 bases). V lost 1 base to trimming and J lost 6 bases, with 8 bases between them. This CDR3 is built from 14 residues. CDR1 and CDR2 (germline): SGHTS, YDEGEE. The CDR3 nucleotides read TGTGCCAGCAGCTTGCCCGGGAAGGCCAACGTCCTGACTTTC. This encodes CASSLPGKANVLTF.

The count of this clone is one. This chain uses TRBV7-6 with TRBJ2-5; D is unresolved. This CDR3 is 13 amino acids long. Trimming pared 2 bases from V and 0 bases from J, leaving 4 bases between. Germline CDR1 SGHVS, CDR2 FNYEAQ. The DNA for the CDR3 is TGTGCCAGCAGCTTACCGAACCAAGAGACCCAGTACTTC. Its translation is CASSLPNQETQYF.

The chain has TRBV7-8 and TRBJ1-1; perhaps TRBD1 as D (5 bases). Germline V gene data show CDR1 as SGHVS and CDR2 as FQNEAQ. The germline V and J ends were trimmed by 1 base and 11 bases, with 17 bases remaining between them. The CDR3 spans 14 residues. The CDR3 is CASSLDARGAGAFF. CDR3 coding DNA: TGTGCCAGCAGCTTAGATGCTCGGGGTGCAGGGGCTTTCTTT.